This T cell receptor (beta chain) was recorded in a study of T cells in Graves' hyperthyroidism and ophthalmopathy. Whole-study context: Once the initial diagnosis was made, peripheral blood was obtained before any treatment.

TCR beta CDR3 regions were amplified from RNA. Carried out on the TCR CDR3, a first-round RT-PCR used the HTBI primer set. TCRdb re-called the multiplex PCR reads through MiXCR, storing one row per CDR3 protein. Altogether approximately 870,000 distinct CDR3 sequences are present, about two fifths being singletons, with the ten largest covering approximately 8.7%. Study results and caveats: Classification by a 13 V-J model distinguished ophthalmopathy from stable hyperthyroidism. Most thyroid clonotypes expanded above 0.001 were also detected in blood. Ophthalmopathy, as predicted by the model, came a median 6.5 months after the prediction.

The CDR3 is 15 residues long. Germline lookup yields CDR1 SGDLS and CDR2 YYNGEE. Germline trimming cut 0 bases from V and 7 bases from J; bases unmatched to any gene: 7. Ten or more counts support this clonotype. Its specificity is not known. The sequence was obtained from a man younger than 30 with Graves' hyperthyroidism. The V call is TRBV9, the J call TRBJ2-7, with 10 bases identical to TRBD2. The sample comprised blood. DNA for the CDR3: TGTGCCAGCAGCGTAGCCGGGCTAGCGGGGGTTGAGCAGTACTTC. The encoded protein is CASSVAGLAGVEQYF.